The 17 T cell receptor beta chains presented below share a single source sample, sequenced in a study of OX40 agonist ivuxolimab in advanced cancers. Produced via immunoSEQ multiplex PCR; TCRdb's table is partial and in-frame only. Of 73,000 or so clones in the sample, roughly 86% were seen once. The sample consisted of CD4+ or CD8+ T cells sorted from blood, taken in a trial of the OX40 agonist ivuxolimab. These receptors were taken from an adult with an advanced solid tumor such as melanoma, head and neck, liver or kidney cancer.

V gene TRBV28 combines with J gene TRBJ1-2; no clear D. Looked up from germline, CDR1 is MDHEN and CDR2 is SYDVKM. This CDR3 is built from 10 residues. The ends were cut back, 6 bases at V and 4 bases at J, with 3 bases in the middle. The CDR3 DNA reads TGTGCCAGCAGCTCCTATGGCTACACCTTC. Protein: CASSSYGYTF.

The chain is built from TRBV5-4 and TRBJ1-1, with 9 bases matching TRBD1. From germline, CDR1 is SGHNT and CDR2 YYREEE (reference sequence). The CDR3 loop spans 15 amino acids. After removal of 3 bases from V and 8 bases from J, the junction contained 11 bases not matched to a gene. DNA for the CDR3: TGTGCCAGCAGCTCGCCGGGACAGGGATCCCCCGAAGCTTTCTTT. This encodes CASSSPGQGSPEAFF.

This chain connects TRBV5-1 to TRBJ2-7, with 7 bases that match TRBD1. Unmatched junction bases numbered 4, after V lost 0 bases and J lost 4 bases. This CDR3 is built from 14 residues. The germline V gene encodes CDR1 SGHRS and CDR2 YFSETQ. DNA of the CDR3: TGCGCCAGCAGCTTGGTAGGGGGCAGGTACGAGCAGTACTTC. Its translation is CASSLVGGRYEQYF.

This clone has a handful of counts. V and J are TRBV7-9 and TRBJ1-1, with D possibly being TRBD1 (5 bases). This CDR3 region has 12 residues. Trimming removed 1 base from V and 7 bases from J, with 7 bases in between. The germline V gene encodes CDR1 SEHNR and CDR2 FQNEAQ (reference sequence). DNA of the CDR3: TGTGCCAGCAGCTTAGGGACAAGTGAAGCTTTCTTT. Amino acids: CASSLGTSEAFF. The full variable domain, with the rest looked up from reference TRBV7-9 and TRBJ1-1, is DTGVSQNPRHKITKRGQNVTFRCDPISEHNRLYWYRQTLGQGPEFLTYFQNEAQLEKSRLLSDRFSAERPKGSFSTLEIQRTEQGDSAMYLCASSLGTSEAFFGQGTRLTVV.

This chain links TRBV5-1 with TRBJ2-7, with 7 bases that match TRBD1. Trimming at V came to 5 bases and at J to 6 bases, leaving 5 bases not matched to a gene. Germline loops: CDR1 SGHRS, CDR2 YFSETQ. This CDR3 region has 12 residues. The CDR3 nucleotides read TGCGCCAGCAGTTTGCCAGGGGGCGAGCAGTACTTC. Protein product: CASSLPGGEQYF.

The CDR3 is CAWSATDRAGANVLTF. CDR3 in DNA: TGTGCCTGGAGTGCAACGGACAGGGCTGGGGCCAACGTCCTGACTTTC. This chain joins TRBV30 and TRBJ2-6; 8 nucleotides match TRBD1. CDR3 length: 16 residues. Germline V CDR1 and CDR2: GTSNPN, SVGIG (reference sequence). J was trimmed by 2 bases and V by 1 base; bases with no gene match: 4. Drawing the rest from reference TRBV30 and TRBJ2-6, the complete variable domain is SQTIHQWPATLVQPVGSPLSLECTVEGTSNPNLYWYRQAAGRGLQLLFYSVGIGQISSEVPQNLSASRPQDRQFILSSKKLLLSDSGFYLCAWSATDRAGANVLTFGAGSRLTVL.

The gene calls are TRBV2 and TRBJ2-7, with 8 bases aligning to TRBD2. Germline V gives CDR1 SNHLY, CDR2 FYNNEI. Trimming removed 6 bases from V and 4 bases from J; junction bases left unmatched: 8. This CDR3 region has 14 residues. DNA of the CDR3: TGTGCCAGCAGCGTCAGCGGGAGTCGGTACGAGCAGTACTTC. It translates to CASSVSGSRYEQYF.

The V and J genes are TRBV21-1 and TRBJ2-7. TRBV21-1 is a known pseudogene. The CDR3 length is 13 residues. CDR3 region: CASTKSKGYEQYF. CDR3 DNA sequence: TGTGCCAGCACGAAGTCCAAGGGTTACGAGCAGTACTTC.

This rearrangement joins TRBV5-1 to TRBJ1-2; D is perhaps TRBD1 (5 bases). The CDR3 consists of 16 residues. CDR1 and CDR2 (germline): SGHRS, YFSETQ. Between the trimmed V and J ends, which lost 2 bases and 5 bases, there was a span of 19 bases. The CDR3 DNA is TGCGCCAGCAGCTTCTCACCAATCCGGGACCAGTATGGCTACACCTTC. This codes for CASSFSPIRDQYGYTF. Complete variable domain (other parts from reference TRBV5-1 and TRBJ1-2): KAGVTQTPRYLIKTRGQQVTLSCSPISGHRSVSWYQQTPGQGLQFLFEYFSETQRNKGNFPGRFSGRQFSNSRSEMNVSTLELGDSALYLCASSFSPIRDQYGYTFGSGTRLTVV.

This chain connects TRBV5-1 to TRBJ2-7; 7 bases map to TRBD1. The germline gives CDR1 SGHRS, CDR2 YFSETQ. The CDR3 consists of 15 residues. Trimming at V came to 4 bases and at J to 2 bases, leaving 9 bases not matched to a gene. DNA for the CDR3: TGCGCCAGCAGCGAAACCGGGACAGCGACCTACGAGCAGTACTTC. It codes for CASSETGTATYEQYF. The full variable domain, completed using reference TRBV5-1 and TRBJ2-7, is KAGVTQTPRYLIKTRGQQVTLSCSPISGHRSVSWYQQTPGQGLQFLFEYFSETQRNKGNFPGRFSGRQFSNSRSEMNVSTLELGDSALYLCASSETGTATYEQYFGPGTRLTVT.

CDR3 coding DNA: TGTGCCAGCAGTTTCTTAGACAGTGTCAATCAGCCCCAGCATTTT. Translated, it gives CASSFLDSVNQPQHF. The chain recombines TRBV28 with TRBJ1-5, with D possibly TRBD1 on 5 matching bases. Trimming removed 3 bases at V and 3 bases at J, with 12 bases between. Germline CDR1 is MDHEN and CDR2 is SYDVKM. The CDR3 spans 15 residues.

The rearrangement links TRBV15 to TRBJ2-7; D is unclear. CDR1 and CDR2 from the germline V gene are LNHNV and YYDKDF (reference sequence). The CDR3 is made up of 14 amino acids. V gave up 3 bases and J gave up 0 bases, with 9 bases separating them. The CDR3 region has the DNA TGTGCCACCAGCAGGAACGGCTTCTCCTACGAGCAGTACTTC. It translates to CATSRNGFSYEQYF.

The chain recombines TRBV4-2 with TRBJ1-4, with D uncertain. V lost 0 bases to trimming and J lost 7 bases, with 12 bases between them. There are 15 residues in the CDR3. The germline gives CDR1 LGHNA, CDR2 YNFKEQ. CDR3 DNA sequence: TGTGCCAGCAGCCAAGATCGGGCGGGCGGTGAAAAACTGTTTTTT. Translating gives CASSQDRAGGEKLFF.

The rearrangement uses TRBV9 and TRBJ2-2; 12 bases are shared with TRBD2. The CDR3 extends over 20 amino acids. Trimming took 3 bases from V and 5 from J; bases not matched to a gene: 17. Germline loops: CDR1 SGDLS, CDR2 YYNGEE. CDR3 nucleotide sequence: TGTGCCAGCAGCGGGCGACTAGCGGGAGCTGCTTCATTGGGTACCGGGGAGCTGTTTTTT. This translates into CASSGRLAGAASLGTGELFF.

The chain has TRBV6-6 and TRBJ2-3; 9 nucleotides agree with TRBD2. V was pared by 1 base and J by 1 base, with 3 bases of the junction left unmatched. Germline V gene sequence: CDR1 MNHNY, CDR2 SVGAGI (reference sequence). This CDR3 contains 16 residues. The CDR3 loop reads CASSYFAGGGTDTQYF. CDR3 DNA: TGTGCCAGCAGTTACTTCGCGGGAGGGGGCACAGATACGCAGTATTTT.

The V call is TRBV5-6, the J call TRBJ2-6, with D possibly matching TRBD1 (5 bases). The CDR3 runs to 16 residues. Germline V lookup: CDR1 SGHDT, CDR2 YYEEEE. Trimming left V 4 bases short and J 0 bases short, with 11 bases between. CDR3 region: CASSLRQFSGANVLTF. In nucleotides, the CDR3 is TGTGCCAGCAGCCTTAGACAGTTCTCTGGGGCCAACGTCCTGACTTTC.

The chain carries TRBV7-3 and TRBJ2-3; 12 bases line up with TRBD1. Unmatched junction bases numbered 5, after V lost 6 bases and J lost 7 bases. Germline V gives CDR1 SGHTA, CDR2 FQGTGA. The CDR3 totals 14 residues. CDR3: CASRDGTGGNTQYF. The CDR3 bases are TGTGCCAGCAGGGACGGGACAGGGGGCAATACGCAGTATTTT.